This entry lists 15 T cell receptor beta chains sequenced from one sample in a study of blood T cell repertoires in COVID-19. Clones were sequenced by immunoSEQ multiplex PCR, and TCRdb holds only the in-frame ones, with some missing. The table has some 150,000 clones, roughly 81% seen once; the top ten hold 6.5% to 8.5%. The source material was peripheral blood. These receptors originate from a human donor with acute or convalescent COVID-19. The donor label of this sample is uncertain.

CDR3 region: CASSYRTGHNSPLHF. The CDR3 DNA sequence: TGTGCCAGCAGTTACCGGACAGGACACAATTCACCCCTCCACTTT. This chain joins TRBV6-2 or TRBV6-3 and TRBJ1-6; the match to TRBD1 covers 7 bases. The V and J ends lost 2 bases and 7 bases, in that order; junction bases with no gene match: 5. The CDR3 has 15 amino acids. Germline V gives CDR1 MNHEY, CDR2 SVGEGT.

The chain employs TRBV7-2 and TRBJ2-6; D gene uncertain. The CDR3 is made up of 14 amino acids. Germline values: CDR1 SGHTA, CDR2 FQGNSA. Trimming pared 8 bases from V and 0 bases from J, leaving 8 bases between. This CDR3 reads CASRRSSGANVLTF. DNA of the CDR3: TGTGCCAGCCGGCGGAGCTCTGGGGCCAACGTCCTGACTTTC.

J is TRBJ2-2 and V is TRBV7-2, with D unresolved. Germline lookup yields CDR1 SGHTA and CDR2 FQGNSA. The V end was cut by 4 bases, the J end by 4 bases, with 7 bases between. The CDR3 is 13 residues long. CDR3 in DNA: TGTGCCAGCAGCTCCCAATTCACCGGGGAGCTGTTTTTT. Translated, it gives CASSSQFTGELFF.

This chain connects TRBV9 to TRBJ2-5; 9 bases agree with TRBD1. The V gene end was trimmed by 0 bases and the J gene end by 7 bases; junction bases not matched to a gene: 4. The germline V gene has CDR1 SGDLS and CDR2 YYNGEE. CDR3 length: 14 amino acids. For the CDR3, the DNA is TGTGCCAGCAGCGTAGAGGGACAGGGAGGGACCCAGTACTTC. It codes for CASSVEGQGGTQYF.

This clone is a singleton in its sample. This chain connects TRBV3-1 (or the pseudogene TRBV3-2) to TRBJ2-1; 13 bases are shared with TRBD2. The CDR3 has 15 residues. J lost 7 bases, V lost 4 bases, and 4 bases had no gene match. CDR1 and CDR2 from the germline V gene are LGHDT and YNNKEL (reference sequence). For the CDR3, the DNA is TGTGCCAGCAGCCGGACTAGCGGGGGCATAAATGAGCAGTTCTTC. It encodes CASSRTSGGINEQFF.

V gene TRBV5-1 combines with J gene TRBJ2-3, with TRBD1 matching over 7 bases. With 5 bases clipped from V and 6 bases from J, the junction kept 15 bases outside the gene matches. CDR1 SGHRS and CDR2 YFSETQ come from the germline V gene. This CDR3 comprises 16 residues. CDR3 region: CASSIWDSPRGDTQYF. CDR3 nucleotides: TGCGCCAGCAGTATTTGGGACAGCCCTCGTGGGGATACGCAGTATTTT.

This clone was picked up one time. The chain has TRBV9 and TRBJ1-2; perhaps TRBD1 as D (5 bases). Trimming left V 3 bases short and J 8 bases short, with 20 bases between. Germline CDR1 and CDR2: SGDLS and YYNGEE. This CDR3 contains 15 residues. CDR3: CASSDPGLLTHGYTF. The CDR3 DNA is TGTGCCAGCAGCGACCCGGGACTGCTGACTCACGGCTACACCTTC.

The J gene is TRBJ1-1, the V gene TRBV5-1, with TRBD1 matching 8 bases. The trim removed 3 bases at V and 1 base at J, leaving 2 bases unmatched. Germline CDR1 reads SGHRS; CDR2 reads YFSETQ. The CDR3 has 14 residues. The CDR3 region is CASSYDRGNTEAFF. DNA of the CDR3: TGCGCCAGCAGCTACGACAGGGGGAACACTGAAGCTTTCTTT.

In its sample, this clone was seen many times. The chain joins TRBV10-1 to TRBJ2-2; 8 positions match TRBD1. This CDR3 comprises 15 residues. Trimming removed 6 bases from V and 0 bases from J; junction bases left unmatched: 3. Germline lookup yields CDR1 WNHNN and CDR2 SYGVQD (reference sequence). The DNA for the CDR3 is TGCGCCAGCAGGCAGGACAGGGCGAACACCGGGGAGCTGTTTTTT. Protein sequence: CASRQDRANTGELFF.

The gene calls are TRBV6-5 and TRBJ2-2; possibly TRBD1 for D (5 bases). In germline, CDR1 is MNHEY, CDR2 SVGAGI. Trimming pared 8 bases from V and 5 bases from J, leaving 12 bases between. The CDR3 runs to 13 residues. CDR3 residues: CASSAGPTGELFF. DNA of the CDR3: TGTGCCAGCTCGGCAGGGCCAACCGGGGAGCTGTTTTTT.

The CDR3, as DNA: TGTGCCTGGAGTACAGGGACGAGCAATCAGCCCCAGCATTTT. Amino acids: CAWSTGTSNQPQHF. The chain uses TRBV30 and TRBJ1-5, with D perhaps matching TRBD1 (6 bases). Trimming shortened V by 2 bases and J by 1 base, and 9 bases separated the two germline ends. Germline V CDR1 and CDR2: GTSNPN, SVGIG (reference sequence). The CDR3 contains 14 residues. The full variable domain, completed using reference TRBV30 and TRBJ1-5, is SQTIHQWPATLVQPVGSPLSLECTVEGTSNPNLYWYRQAAGRGLQLLFYSVGIGQISSEVPQNLSASRPQDRQFILSSKKLLLSDSGFYLCAWSTGTSNQPQHFGDGTRLSIL.

This clone was detected once. The chain employs TRBV5-1 and TRBJ2-5; possible D gene TRBD2, 6 bases. The CDR3 is 14 amino acids. The V and J ends lost 1 base and 4 bases respectively, with 11 bases between them. Germline-derived CDR1 and CDR2 are SGHRS and YFSETQ. The CDR3 coding sequence is TGCGCCAGCAGCTTGTGGCAGGGAGGAGAGACCCAGTACTTC. As protein: CASSLWQGGETQYF.

This chain connects TRBV12-3 or TRBV12-4 to TRBJ2-1, with D possibly matching TRBD2 (5 bases). Trimming removed 1 base from V and 8 bases from J, with 6 bases in between. The CDR3 is made up of 12 amino acids. As DNA, the CDR3 is TGTGCCAGCAGTTTAGAGGGAGATGAGCAGTTCTTC. Translated: CASSLEGDEQFF.

The chain recombines TRBV5-1 with TRBJ1-3; 7 bases map to TRBD1. V gave up 5 bases and J gave up 4 bases; unmatched junction bases: 12. This CDR3 comprises 16 residues. Germline CDR1 reads SGHRS; CDR2 reads YFSETQ. CDR3 residues: CASSLRQGGTGNTIYF. In DNA, the CDR3 is TGCGCCAGCAGTTTGCGACAGGGAGGTACGGGAAACACCATATATTTT.

V and J are TRBV5-4 and TRBJ2-1; 9 bases map to TRBD1. Germline values: CDR1 SGHNT, CDR2 YYREEE (reference sequence). V lost 4 bases, J lost 0 bases, and 8 bases stayed unmatched. This CDR3 contains 17 residues. The CDR3 spells CASSLKQGANSYNEQFF. The CDR3 DNA reads as TGTGCCAGCAGCCTCAAACAGGGGGCCAACTCCTACAATGAGCAGTTCTTC.